This TCR beta chain was identified during a study of shared clonotypes between healthy human individuals (dated by TCRdb to the early 2020s). Looking at the study overall: The cohort comprised a couple of women and a few men aged 18 to 49 years. For each donor, CD4 naive and CD4 memory were each run on three plates, CD8 naive on two plates, and CD8 memory on one plate. To estimate repertoire size and how much clonotype sharing occurs between individuals, the study deeply sequenced the blood TCR repertoires of roughly 5 healthy adults. Different laboratories and diverse techniques were used to prepare libraries and sequence TCR repertoires, to increase sequencing depth and limit assay-specific biases. Per donor, leukapheresis produced somewhere between about 0.94 and 9.5 billion PBMCs.

Trimming removed 0 bases from V and 2 bases from J, leaving 10 bases between the germline ends. From the cysteine up to the phenylalanine, the CDR3 has a length of 15 residues. Just CDR3 DNA is preserved here, 45 bases in frame from base 1. The germline V gene provides CDR1 MDHEN and CDR2 SYDVKM. The donors were healthy, HIV-negative adults with no recently reported acute infections or vaccinations. All donors were Caucasian adults living in Nashville, Tennessee, USA. Magnetic negative selection was used to enrich CD4+ T cells, after which naive cells were positively selected on CD45RA and the negative fraction became the memory subset. Blood was collected by leukapheresis, and PBMCs were isolated by Ficoll-Histopaque density gradient centrifugation and then cryopreserved in liquid nitrogen vapor phase. Purity and quantity of every magnetically sorted T cell population were checked by analytical flow cytometry. Genomic DNA was isolated from each sorted fraction and quantified by UV absorbance on a Nanodrop 2000c.

Using the deep immunoSEQ assay, TCR CDR3 regions were amplified from genomic DNA by multiplex PCR. Extracted genomic DNA from each cell subset was spread evenly across all wells of several immunoSEQ 96-well plates, with each plate serving as a replicate. Each replicate PCR for sorted subsets received 150 to 250 ng genomic DNA, equal to roughly 33,000 T cell genomes. Purified libraries were measured with a Qubit 3.0 fluorometer, size-checked on a Bioanalyzer 2100, and measured again with the KAPA Library Quantification kit. Each immunoSEQ 96-well plate was sequenced on its own single-read 150-cycle Illumina NextSeq 550 flow cell. Per the source publication's procedure: Because the immunoSEQ output included only junctional sequences and no quality scores, the filtering could not be the same as the filtering used for full-length reads. Sequences were annotated with PyIR, a Python wrapper for IgBLAST v1.9, and V/J genes and CDR3 were assigned using IMGT germline references. Reads were filtered out if the reads had weak V/J assignments (E-value above 1e-6), no CDR3, stop codons, out-of-frame junctions, or ambiguous translated residues. V3J clonotypes were defined as sequences sharing the same inferred V gene, J gene, and CDR3 amino acid sequence. Percentage overlap between repertoires was computed as shared unique clonotypes divided by the size of the smaller repertoire. Three approaches were used to assess repertoire richness: RTK rarefaction, the Chao1 estimator, and Recon v2.1 estimates of unobserved clonotypes. Generation probabilities were computed with OLGA for all TCRbeta clonotypes obtained by the gDNA method from four donors. TCRdb carries this immuneACCESS record with in-frame sequences only. Its versions omit some clonotypes, under half of them owing to an unresolved V gene in the studies checked, with the rest unexplained. Clonal size and the V and J genes are those of that table, whereas D and trimming came from the DNA. This sample has 2.3 million or so clones in its table, and more than 80% of those were observed once. Together, the top ten hold about 0.41% of the sample.

Of note for this clone: It has no known antigen specificity. No base quality values were provided; no much bigger clone lies one nucleotide off.

What the research found in general, with its limitations: Sampling was limited to blood, and TCR repertoires in tissue likely differ from TCR repertoires in blood. Higher generation probabilities were observed for clonotypes shared by all four sorted-subset donors than for non-shared clonotypes. Pairwise subsampling led to the expectation that sequencing depth would affect the degree of clonotype sharing among donors. Larger estimated clonotype richness was generally found for naive subsets than for memory subsets. Across four donors, about 4.5% of naive CD4, 3% to 4% of naive CD8, around 2.5% of memory CD4, and about 0.44% of memory CD8 clonotypes were shared. Incomplete sequencing was indicated by rarefaction of sorted-subset datasets, despite the large sequencing depth. Because the study included a small number of donors, the genetic and exposure-history diversity represented was limited.

The sequenced sample consisted of naive CD4+ T cells from PBMCs. Per the publication, the cell subset or site label means: CD45RA+ positively selected. The clonotype originates from a man between 18 and 35 years old in good health. Some clones in this sample may be carry-over from other donors' samples. The sequence links TRBV28 to TRBJ1-2, and possibly TRBD1, on 5 matching bases. The sequenced DNA is TGTGCCAGCAGTTTATGGGAGGGGATGAACTATGGCTACACCTTC. This codes for CASSLWEGMNYGYTF.